A single sample is the source of the 10 T cell receptor beta chains below, sequenced in a study of read filtering for tumor transcriptome and immune sequencing. This library used around 400 ng RNA and molecular barcoded adaptors spanning alpha/delta and beta/gamma chains. MiXCR, run by TCRdb on the reads, gives a single entry per CDR3 protein. The repertoire has about 50,000 distinct CDR3 sequences, about a fifth of them found once; the top ten carry approximately 38%. The sequencing sample was made of a population of CD138-negative cells sorted from bone marrow. The receptor source for this set is a donor at least 40 years old with multiple myeloma.

This clonotype was counted at least ten times. The rearrangement uses TRBV12-3 or TRBV12-4 and TRBJ2-7, with D perhaps matching TRBD2 (7 bases). This CDR3 has 13 residues. With 7 bases removed from V and 2 bases from J, the gap between germline ends came to 12 bases. The CDR3 reads CASKGGEPYEQYF. DNA of the CDR3: TGTGCCAGCAAAGGGGGGGAACCCTACGAGCAGTACTTC.

This clonotype showed up many times. V gene TRBV11-2 combines with J gene TRBJ2-3; D gene ambiguous. The V end was cut by 1 base, the J end by 3 bases, with 11 bases between. This CDR3 comprises 15 residues. CDR1 is SGHAT and CDR2 is FQNNGV in the germline V gene. CDR3 region: CASSLVGRLTDTQYF. CDR3 sequence (DNA): TGTGCCAGCAGCTTAGTCGGCAGGTTAACAGATACGCAGTATTTT.

This clonotype was counted at least ten times. The chain employs TRBV29-1 and TRBJ2-5; possible D gene TRBD2, 5 bases. V shed 3 bases and J shed 2 bases, with 10 bases lying between them. Germline CDR1 SQVTM, CDR2 ANQGSEA. This CDR3 region has 13 residues. For the CDR3, the DNA is TGCAGCGTTGAGCGCGGACTGCAAGAGACCCAGTACTTC. Protein product: CSVERGLQETQYF.

This chain connects TRBV11-3 to TRBJ2-5, with D perhaps matching TRBD1 or TRBD2 (5 bases each). Germline loops: CDR1 SGHNT, CDR2 YENEEA. V lost 5 bases to trimming and J lost 4 bases, with 17 bases between them. This CDR3 is built from 15 residues. CDR3 residues: CASSPLSVRGETQYF. CDR3 DNA: TGTGCCAGCAGCCCCCTTTCAGTGAGGGGAGAGACCCAGTACTTC.

This clonotype has at least ten counts. The CDR3 DNA reads as TGTGCCAGCAGCTCTCTACGGACTAGCGTAGGGTCCTACAATGAGCAGTTCTTC. Its translation: CASSSLRTSVGSYNEQFF. J is TRBJ2-1 and V is TRBV7-6; 9 nucleotides agree with TRBD2. Germline trimming cut 4 bases from V and 1 base from J; bases unmatched to any gene: 11. The CDR3 covers 18 residues. CDR1 and CDR2 (germline): SGHVS, FNYEAQ.

This clonotype has only a few counts. A read error may explain this, as a much larger clone is one base away. The V gene is TRBV29-1, the J gene TRBJ2-5; D is unresolved. V dropped 8 bases and J dropped 7 bases, with 17 bases sitting between them. Germline loops: CDR1 SQVTM, CDR2 ANQGSEA. The CDR3 loop spans 12 amino acids. CDR3: CSLSTLTATQYF. CDR3 DNA: TGCAGCCTCAGCACCTTAACGGCGACCCAGTACTTC. Full variable domain (remainder filled in from reference TRBV29-1 and TRBJ2-5): SAVISQKPSRDICQRGTSLTIQCQVDSQVTMMFWYRQQPGQSLTLIATANQGSEATYESGFVIDKFPISRPNLTFSTLTVSNMSPEDSSIYLCSLSTLTATQYFGPGTRLLVL.

This clonotype was seen at least ten times. This chain uses TRBV29-1 with TRBJ2-1, with 8 bases aligning to TRBD2. Germline values: CDR1 SQVTM, CDR2 ANQGSEA. The length of the CDR3 is 13 residues. V gave up 4 bases and J gave up 2 bases; unmatched junction bases: 1. Here the CDR3 DNA reads TGCAGCGTTGGGCGGGGGGCCTACAATGAGCAGTTCTTC. The encoded protein is CSVGRGAYNEQFF.

This clonotype has more than one count but fewer than ten. This sequence joins TRBV20-1 and TRBJ2-3; TRBD2 agrees at 7 bases. Germline V CDR1 and CDR2: DFQATT, SNEGSKA (reference sequence). The CDR3 extends over 11 amino acids. V lost 6 bases to trimming and J lost 9 bases; unmatched junction nucleotides: 6. The CDR3: CSALGEGTQYF. CDR3 DNA: TGCAGTGCACTAGGGGAGGGCACGCAGTATTTT.

This clonotype was observed at least ten times. The genes are TRBV29-1 and TRBJ2-5; D ambiguous. Germline V gene lookup returns CDR1 SQVTM and CDR2 ANQGSEA. V was clipped by 2 bases and J by 3 bases, with 10 bases between them. CDR3 size: 13 residues. CDR3 residues: CSVERSQKETQYF. The CDR3 nucleotides read TGCAGCGTTGAAAGGAGCCAAAAAGAGACCCAGTACTTC.

The CDR3 loop reads CSARPDRGVTGELFF. The DNA of the CDR3 is TGCAGTGCTAGACCGGACAGGGGGGTCACCGGGGAGCTGTTTTTT. This chain uses TRBV20-1 with TRBJ2-2; 10 nucleotides match TRBD1. The V gene's germline CDR1 is DFQATT and CDR2 SNEGSKA (reference sequence). The CDR3 totals 15 residues. Trimming took 2 bases from V and 4 from J; bases not matched to a gene: 4.